The 18 T cell receptor beta chains listed next were all sequenced from one sample in a study of cytomegalovirus exposure and HLA in healthy donors. Sequenced by immunoSEQ multiplex PCR; TCRdb stores in-frame clones only, minus some. This table holds around 140,000 clones, around 86% found once. Sequencing was performed on PBMCs. These receptors were obtained from a man younger than 35 in good health and CMV-seropositive.

This clone was observed once. The chain recombines TRBV5-5 with TRBJ1-6, with 7 nucleotides matching TRBD1. The CDR3 has 14 amino acids. The germline gives CDR1 SGHKS, CDR2 YYEKEE (reference sequence). Trimming at V came to 5 bases and at J to 7 bases, leaving 6 bases not matched to a gene. The CDR3 here is CASSYTGENSPLHF. The CDR3 DNA sequence: TGTGCCAGCAGTTATACAGGGGAAAATTCACCCCTCCACTTT.

The V gene is TRBV15, the J gene TRBJ2-7, with D uncertain. The CDR3 is 13 residues long. Germline-derived CDR1 and CDR2 are LNHNV and YYDKDF (reference sequence). Trimming left V 0 bases short and J 3 bases short, with 6 bases between. In nucleotides, the CDR3 is TGTGCCACCAGCAGAGAGGCCAGCTACGAGCAGTACTTC. It specifies CATSREASYEQYF.

The V call is TRBV7-3, the J call TRBJ2-7, with 8 bases identical to TRBD2. Losses at the gene ends were 1 base for V and 3 bases for J; bases not matched to a gene: 5. The germline CDR1 and CDR2 sequences are SGHTA and FQGTGA. The CDR3 is made up of 15 amino acids. CDR3: CASSLMLAGNYEQYF. As DNA, the CDR3 is TGTGCCAGCAGCTTAATGCTAGCGGGTAACTACGAGCAGTACTTC.

The V gene is TRBV6-6, the J gene TRBJ1-1; D is uncertain. CDR1 and CDR2 (germline): MNHNY, SVGAGI (reference sequence). The CDR3 totals 14 residues. The V gene lost 3 bases and the J gene lost 8 bases, with 16 bases spanning the gap. CDR3 region: CASSYGQPNMEAFF. As DNA, the CDR3 is TGTGCCAGCAGTTATGGGCAGCCGAACATGGAAGCTTTCTTT.

A single count supports this clone. This chain joins TRBV2 and TRBJ2-7; 7 bases match TRBD2. The length of the CDR3 is 11 residues. V was pared by 6 bases and J by 6 bases, with 2 bases of the junction left unmatched. Germline V lookup: CDR1 SNHLY, CDR2 FYNNEI. CDR3 nucleotide sequence: TGTGCCAGCAGCTGGGAGGGCGAGCAGTACTTC. Residues: CASSWEGEQYF.

CDR3 bases: TGTGCCAGCAGCTTAGCGGGAGGGTACACAGATACGCAGTATTTT. It is translated as CASSLAGGYTDTQYF. The rearrangement uses TRBV7-3 and TRBJ2-3; TRBD2 aligns across 9 bases. The CDR3 is 15 amino acids. J gave up 2 bases and V 2 bases, and 2 bases lay outside the gene matches. Germline V gives CDR1 SGHTA, CDR2 FQGTGA.

This clone was detected a few times. The gene calls are TRBV2 and TRBJ2-2, with unresolved D. This CDR3 region has 14 residues. The germline V and J ends were trimmed by 1 base and 1 base, with 4 bases remaining between them. Germline V lookup: CDR1 SNHLY, CDR2 FYNNEI. The CDR3 sequence is CASSEGLNTGELFF. The CDR3 coding sequence is TGTGCCAGCAGTGAAGGACTGAACACCGGGGAGCTGTTTTTT.

The chain employs TRBV19 and TRBJ1-6; tentatively, D is TRBD1 (5 bases). The germline V gene has CDR1 LNHDA and CDR2 SQIVND (reference sequence). CDR3 size: 14 residues. V was cut by 9 bases and J by 3 bases, with 12 bases left in between. In nucleotides, the CDR3 is TGTGCCAGACCGGACGGGGGCTATAATTCACCCCTCCACTTT. Protein: CARPDGGYNSPLHF. The variable domain in full, with the rest retrieved from reference TRBV19 and TRBJ1-6, is DGGITQSPKYLFRKEGQNVTLSCEQNLNHDAMYWYRQDPGQGLRLIYYSQIVNDFQKGDIAEGYSVSREKKESFPLTVTSAQKNPTAFYLCARPDGGYNSPLHFGNGTRLTVT.

CDR3 nucleotides: TGTGCCAGCAGCAAATGGGACAGGGAGAATTCACCCCTCCACTTT. Amino acids: CASSKWDRENSPLHF. The chain uses TRBV7-3 and TRBJ1-6; TRBD1 matches at 9 bases. Germline values: CDR1 SGHTA, CDR2 FQGTGA. V trimming: 5 bases; J trimming: 7 bases; junction bases outside the gene matches: 6. The length of the CDR3 is 15 residues.

The count of this clone is one. The CDR3 loop reads CSAKKPNEQFF. The CDR3, as DNA: TGCAGTGCCAAGAAGCCGAATGAGCAGTTCTTC. This chain joins TRBV20-1 and TRBJ2-1, with D unclear. CDR1 is DFQATT and CDR2 is SNEGSKA in the germline V gene (reference sequence). The CDR3 has 11 amino acids. The V gene lost 6 bases and the J gene lost 7 bases, with 10 bases spanning the gap.

This clone appeared a single time. Other DNA sequences in the sample encode the same CDR3. The chain couples TRBV30 to TRBJ2-3; D unclear. Germline V lookup: CDR1 GTSNPN, CDR2 SVGIG (reference sequence). The CDR3 is made up of 11 amino acids. V was clipped by 3 bases and J by 6 bases, with 7 bases between them. CDR3 region: CAWSVLDTQYF. In DNA form, the CDR3 reads TGTGCCTGGAGCGTACTGGATACGCAGTATTTT.

V and J are TRBV5-4 and TRBJ2-4, with a tentative D call TRBD1 (5 bases). The germline CDR1 and CDR2 sequences are SGHNT and YYREEE (reference sequence). This CDR3 spans 15 amino acids. V lost 1 base and J 7 bases, leaving 15 bases between the germline ends. Written as DNA, the CDR3 is TGTGCCAGCAGCTTGCCGAATGGGGCTAATAACATTCAGTACTTC. It is translated as CASSLPNGANNIQYF.

This chain links TRBV10-3 with TRBJ1-1, with a possible D match to TRBD1 (5 bases). Germline V CDR1 and CDR2: ENHRY, SYGVKD. V lost 7 bases and J lost 0, with 9 bases in between. This CDR3 is built from 13 residues. CDR3 in DNA: TGTGCCATCACGGGGGAAATGAACACTGAAGCTTTCTTT. Translation gives CAITGEMNTEAFF.

The chain links TRBV14 to TRBJ1-1; TRBD1 is a possible D gene (5 bases). V shed 1 base and J shed 5 bases, with 11 bases lying between them. This CDR3 is 14 amino acids long. CDR1 and CDR2 from the germline V gene are SGHDN and FVKESK. The CDR3 bases are TGTGCCAGCAGCCAAGCGGGCAGGGTGACTGAAGCTTTCTTT. Translated: CASSQAGRVTEAFF.

The V gene is TRBV15, the J gene TRBJ1-5; 8 nucleotides align to TRBD1. This CDR3 is 18 amino acids long. Germline V lookup: CDR1 LNHNV, CDR2 YYDKDF (reference sequence). V lost 3 bases to trimming and J lost 4 bases; unmatched junction nucleotides: 14. The CDR3 loop reads CATSRGGGGRGPNQPQHF. In nucleotides, the CDR3 is TGTGCCACCAGCAGGGGAGGGGGCGGCAGGGGGCCAAATCAGCCCCAGCATTTT.

V and J are TRBV5-4 and TRBJ2-7; 11 nucleotides agree with TRBD2. This CDR3 contains 17 residues. The V and J ends lost 0 bases and 4 bases, in that order; junction bases with no gene match: 9. From germline, CDR1 is SGHNT and CDR2 YYREEE (reference sequence). The CDR3 loop reads CASSLVNRASGGYEQYF. The CDR3 bases are TGTGCCAGCAGCTTGGTTAATCGCGCTAGCGGGGGGTACGAGCAGTACTTC.

The CDR3 region is CASSVGDDTEAFF. CDR3 sequence (DNA): TGTGCCAGCAGCGTGGGAGATGACACTGAAGCTTTCTTT. The chain combines TRBV5-6 with TRBJ1-1, with D hard to call. This CDR3 region has 13 residues. Germline CDR1 reads SGHDT; CDR2 reads YYEEEE. The ends were cut back, 4 bases at V and 3 bases at J, with 10 bases in the middle.

J is TRBJ1-1 and V is TRBV18, with TRBD1 matching 8 bases. V shed 4 bases, J shed 6 bases, and the junction held 1 base outside the gene matches. CDR3 length: 12 amino acids. Germline CDR1 reads KGHSH; CDR2 reads LQKENI. CDR3 bases: TGTGCCAGCTCACGGGGACAGGCTGAAGCTTTCTTT. This codes for CASSRGQAEAFF.